Below, 22 T cell receptor beta chains from the same sample are listed, as sequenced in a study of cytomegalovirus exposure and HLA in healthy donors. Vbeta (60) and Jbeta (13) primers were used in the PCR. Assay used: immunoSEQ multiplex PCR; TCRdb lists only in-frame clones, some missing. Among about 120,000 clones, around 81% were seen once, and the ten largest hold under 5%. The sample was PBMCs. The origin of the receptors is a woman aged 25-40 years in good health and CMV-seronegative.

The chain employs TRBV7-2 and TRBJ2-5; TRBD2 matches at 9 bases. The CDR3 spans 16 residues. V dropped 4 bases and J dropped 5; count of bases not matched to a gene: 11. Germline V CDR1 and CDR2: SGHTA, FQGNSA. This chain's CDR3 is CASSSRGSGRRETQYF. Written as DNA, the CDR3 is TGTGCCAGCAGCTCCCGAGGTAGCGGGAGAAGGGAGACCCAGTACTTC.

Details on this clone: No conserved phenylalanine or tryptophan ends this CDR3, so it is likely a read error. The rearrangement uses TRBV5-6 and TRBJ2-7, with D perhaps TRBD1 (5 bases). The germline V gene encodes CDR1 SGHDT and CDR2 YYEEEE. CDR3 length: 14 residues. The V gene lost 0 bases and the J gene lost 4 bases, with 11 bases spanning the gap. CDR3 sequence: CASSLGDRPYEQYL. The CDR3 bases are TGTGCCAGCAGCTTGGGAGACAGACCTTACGAGCAGTACCTC.

This clone has only a few counts. The chain employs TRBV7-2 and TRBJ1-6; tentatively, D is TRBD1 (5 bases). The CDR3 loop spans 13 amino acids. Per germline, CDR1 SGHTA and CDR2 FQGNSA. V lost 5 bases and J lost 7, with 9 bases in between. Here the CDR3 reads CASSPGGNSPLHF. The DNA of the CDR3 is TGTGCCAGCAGCCCGGGGGGAAATTCACCCCTCCACTTT.

V usage is TRBV9 and J usage is TRBJ2-1; TRBD2 matches at 8 bases. This CDR3 has 17 residues. Looked up from germline, CDR1 is SGDLS and CDR2 is YYNGEE. V gave up 0 bases and J gave up 5 bases; unmatched junction bases: 10. CDR3 amino acids: CASSVELIGLANNEQFF. DNA for the CDR3: TGTGCCAGCAGCGTAGAGCTTATCGGACTAGCAAACAATGAGCAGTTCTTC.

In DNA form, the CDR3 reads TGTGCCAGCAGCTCTCGGGGGCAGGGGGTGACCGGGGAGCTGTTTTTT. Protein product: CASSSRGQGVTGELFF. V gene TRBV11-2 combines with J gene TRBJ2-2; possibly TRBD1 for D (7 bases). There are 16 residues in the CDR3. The germline V gene has CDR1 SGHAT and CDR2 FQNNGV. V was clipped by 4 bases and J by 5 bases, with 17 bases between them. Full variable domain (rest looked up from reference TRBV11-2 and TRBJ2-2): EAGVAQSPRYKIIEKRQSVAFWCNPISGHATLYWYQQILGQGPKLLIQFQNNGVVDDSQLPKDRFSAERLKGVDSTLKIQPAKLEDSAVYLCASSSRGQGVTGELFFGEGSRLTVL.

The rearrangement joins TRBV29-1 to TRBJ2-3, with 11 positions matching TRBD2. V dropped 2 bases and J dropped 1; count of bases not matched to a gene: 11. There are 18 residues in the CDR3. CDR1 SQVTM and CDR2 ANQGSEA come from the germline V gene. CDR3 nucleotide sequence: TGCAGCGTTGAAAGAGGGCAGGGGGGACTAGCGGGCACAGATACGCAGTATTTT. It encodes CSVERGQGGLAGTDTQYF.

The genes are TRBV7-9 and TRBJ2-2; 8 bases match TRBD2. Germline values: CDR1 SEHNR, CDR2 FQNEAQ (reference sequence). V gave up 5 bases and J gave up 2 bases; unmatched junction bases: 10. The CDR3 runs to 17 residues. CDR3 bases: TGTGCCAGCAGCGGCGCCGGGACTAGTCTTAACACCGGGGAGCTGTTTTTT. Its translation is CASSGAGTSLNTGELFF.

The gene calls are TRBV28 and TRBJ2-5; TRBD2 agrees at 10 bases. The CDR3 spans 15 residues. Germline V CDR1 and CDR2: MDHEN, SYDVKM. Losses at the gene ends were 4 bases for V and 5 bases for J; bases not matched to a gene: 7. The CDR3 sequence: CASSSSGRAWETQYF. CDR3 sequence (DNA): TGTGCCAGCAGTTCCAGCGGGAGGGCCTGGGAGACCCAGTACTTC.

The chain is built from TRBV5-8 and TRBJ2-5, with D possibly TRBD2 on 5 matching bases. Matching the DNA end better, TRBJ2-7 makes the J call doubtful. There are 15 residues in the CDR3. In germline, CDR1 is SGHTS, CDR2 YDEGEE. CDR3 bases: TGTGCCAGCAGCTTTCCGCCGGGGATCGGGTACGAGCAGTACTTC. Residues: CASSFPPGIGYEQYF.

The genes are TRBV7-9 and TRBJ1-1, with TRBD1 identical over 8 bases. With 1 base clipped from V and 2 bases from J, the junction kept 9 bases outside the gene matches. Germline V gene lookup returns CDR1 SEHNR and CDR2 FQNEAQ (reference sequence). This CDR3 is built from 17 residues. The DNA for the CDR3 is TGTGCCAGCAGCTTAGGGGCAGGGGGCGCGGGTAACACTGAAGCTTTCTTT. Its protein product is CASSLGAGGAGNTEAFF. Looking up the rest from reference TRBV7-9 and TRBJ1-1 gives the full variable domain: DTGVSQNPRHKITKRGQNVTFRCDPISEHNRLYWYRQTLGQGPEFLTYFQNEAQLEKSRLLSDRFSAERPKGSFSTLEIQRTEQGDSAMYLCASSLGAGGAGNTEAFFGQGTRLTVV.

This clone was seen a single time. The chain links TRBV14 to TRBJ2-2; no reliable D call. V was shortened by 0 bases and J by 6 bases, with 8 bases between the two germline ends. Per the germline V gene, CDR1 is SGHDN and CDR2 is FVKESK. There are 14 residues in the CDR3. The CDR3 DNA follows: TGTGCCAGCAGCCAAGATCTAGGCGCCGGGGAGCTGTTTTTT. Encoded protein: CASSQDLGAGELFF.

The chain carries TRBV5-6 and TRBJ2-7; TRBD2 aligns across 9 bases. V shed 4 bases, J shed 2 bases, and the junction held 7 bases outside the gene matches. This CDR3 is 15 amino acids long. CDR1 is SGHDT, CDR2 YYEEEE, per germline. CDR3 loop: CASSPYERGAYEQYF. As DNA, the CDR3 is TGTGCCAGCAGCCCTTATGAGCGGGGGGCCTACGAGCAGTACTTC.

The gene calls are TRBV13 and TRBJ2-7, with 10 bases aligning to TRBD2. CDR1 and CDR2 from the germline V gene are PRHDT and FYEKMQ (reference sequence). The CDR3 is 14 amino acids. J gave up 6 bases and V 6 bases, and 8 bases lay outside the gene matches. Here the CDR3 DNA reads TGTGCCAGCAGGGCCACTAGCGGGACCCTCGAGCAGTACTTC. Translation gives CASRATSGTLEQYF.

This clone was observed a single time. The chain employs TRBV13 and TRBJ1-1, with TRBD1 identical over 7 bases. From germline, CDR1 is PRHDT and CDR2 FYEKMQ (reference sequence). The V and J ends lost 3 bases and 3 bases, in that order; junction bases with no gene match: 7. CDR3 size: 15 residues. The CDR3 protein is CASSLTGLSDTEAFF. The CDR3 DNA follows: TGTGCCAGCAGCTTGACAGGGTTATCCGACACTGAAGCTTTCTTT.

This clone was detected once. Germline is not matched at one junction end, which may reflect a read error. This sequence joins TRBV4-1 and TRBJ2-7; 10 nucleotides agree with TRBD1. This CDR3 region has 15 residues. Per the germline V gene, CDR1 is MGHRA and CDR2 is YSYEKL. CDR3 in amino acids: CASSQADRGFYEQYF. CDR3 nucleotide sequence: TGCGCCAGCAGTCAAGCGGACAGGGGGTTCTACGAGCAGTACTTC.

The rearrangement uses TRBV30 and TRBJ2-3, with TRBD2 identical over 7 bases. CDR1 is GTSNPN, CDR2 SVGIG, per germline (reference sequence). Trimming at V came to 6 bases and at J to 3 bases, leaving 9 bases not matched to a gene. The CDR3 is 14 amino acids. The CDR3 DNA reads as TGTGCCTGTTCCTGGGAGGGAATGACAGATACGCAGTATTTT. Its translation is CACSWEGMTDTQYF.

The chain joins TRBV10-3 to TRBJ2-1; weak D call: TRBD1 (5 bases). The germline gives CDR1 ENHRY, CDR2 SYGVKD. The V end was cut by 0 bases, the J end by 16 bases, with 13 bases between. The CDR3 runs 12 residues. The CDR3 DNA is TGTGCCATCAGTGAGTCGGTAGGGGTAGGTTTCTTC. As protein: CAISESVGVGFF.

This clone was recorded once. V usage is TRBV6-5 and J usage is TRBJ2-1; 7 bases align to TRBD2. The CDR3 sequence is 14 residues long. V trimming: 7 bases; J trimming: 9 bases; junction bases outside the gene matches: 12. The germline CDR1 and CDR2 sequences are MNHEY and SVGAGI. The DNA of the CDR3 is TGTGCCAGCACCGTACTAGCGTCCGGGAGTGAGCAGTTCTTC. This gives the protein CASTVLASGSEQFF.

The chain has TRBV5-1 and TRBJ2-2; the D gene is possibly TRBD2 (7 bases). V was shortened by 7 bases and J by 0 bases, with 16 bases between the two germline ends. CDR1 and CDR2 from the germline V gene are SGHRS and YFSETQ. CDR3 length: 16 amino acids. The CDR3 nucleotides are TGCGCCAGCCGGGGAGGGGGGCTACCGAACACCGGGGAGCTGTTTTTT. Its protein is CASRGGGLPNTGELFF.

This clone was seen once. The chain joins TRBV7-9 to TRBJ2-3; TRBD2 matches at 8 bases. V was clipped by 7 bases and J by 0 bases; unmatched bases: 9. The CDR3 runs 16 residues. Per the germline V gene, CDR1 is SEHNR and CDR2 is FQNEAQ (reference sequence). The CDR3 region is CASNSAGGASTDTQYF. The CDR3 DNA reads TGTGCCAGCAACTCCGCCGGGGGGGCTAGCACAGATACGCAGTATTTT. Based on the CDR3 plus reference TRBV7-9 and TRBJ2-3, the full variable domain is DTGVSQNPRHKITKRGQNVTFRCDPISEHNRLYWYRQTLGQGPEFLTYFQNEAQLEKSRLLSDRFSAERPKGSFSTLEIQRTEQGDSAMYLCASNSAGGASTDTQYFGPGTRLTVL.

This clone was detected only once. The chain couples TRBV18 to TRBJ2-7, with TRBD2 matching 13 bases. CDR3 length: 16 residues. V shed 3 bases and J 2 bases; nucleotides not matched to a gene: 4. Germline V gives CDR1 KGHSH, CDR2 LQKENI. CDR3 bases: TGTGCCAGCTCACCGTTCGGGACTAGCGGGACCTACGAGCAGTACTTC. Translating it yields CASSPFGTSGTYEQYF.

This sequence joins TRBV9 and TRBJ1-1; D remains ambiguous. The V end lost 0 bases, the J end lost 4 bases, and 7 bases lay between the germline ends. CDR3 length equals 13 residues. The V gene's germline CDR1 is SGDLS and CDR2 YYNGEE. CDR3 in DNA: TGTGCCAGCAGCGTAGGTGGGAGCACTGAAGCTTTCTTT. This encodes CASSVGGSTEAFF.